The 17 T cell receptor beta chains reported below all come from one sample, sequenced in a study of blood T cell repertoires in COVID-19 (dated by TCRdb to the early 2020s). The library was generated by the immunoSEQ multiplex PCR assay. Held by TCRdb, this immuneACCESS table contains in-frame sequences only and omits some clones. Under half of the omission traces to an unresolved V gene where checked; the cause of the rest is unknown. Recorded for this sample are under 150,000 clones; around 80% of them occurred a single time. The ten largest clones add up to 5.5% to 6.5% of the sample. Sequencing used peripheral blood. Source of these receptors: a man older than 75 with active or convalescent COVID-19.

The rearrangement joins TRBV4-2 to TRBJ2-1; no definite D call. Trimming stripped 3 bases from V and 4 bases from J, with 13 bases between. The CDR3 totals 15 residues. Germline CDR1 LGHNA, CDR2 YNFKEQ. In nucleotides, the CDR3 is TGTGCCAGCAGCCAGACAAACCGCCTTTACAATGAGCAGTTCTTC. This translates into CASSQTNRLYNEQFF.

This clone was counted a few times. V gene TRBV6-5 combines with J gene TRBJ2-7; TRBD1 matches 7 bases. The CDR3 runs to 13 residues. Germline CDR1 is MNHEY and CDR2 is SVGAGI. The ends lost 5 bases at V and 5 bases at J; junction bases unmatched: 6. CDR3 bases: TGTGCCAGCAGTCGCCGAACAGGGGACGAGCAGTACTTC. It codes for CASSRRTGDEQYF.

J is TRBJ1-5 and V is TRBV7-2; D gene uncertain. This CDR3 is built from 13 residues. Trimming took 5 bases from V and 6 from J, leaving 11 bases between them. Germline CDR1 and CDR2: SGHTA and FQGNSA. The CDR3 DNA follows: TGTGCCAGCAGCCAACTAACCCTTCAGCCCCAGCATTTT. It is translated as CASSQLTLQPQHF. Full variable domain (missing parts from reference TRBV7-2 and TRBJ1-5): GAGVSQSPSNKVTEKGKDVELRCDPISGHTALYWYRQSLGQGLEFLIYFQGNSAPDKSGLPSDRFSAERTGGSVSTLTIQRTQQEDSAVYLCASSQLTLQPQHFGDGTRLSIL.

J is TRBJ2-4 and V is TRBV19; D unresolved. CDR3 length: 11 amino acids. The germline V and J ends were trimmed by 7 bases and 3 bases, with 4 bases remaining between them. CDR1 and CDR2 from the germline V gene are LNHDA and SQIVND (reference sequence). The DNA of the CDR3 is TGTGCCAGTACCTTCAAAAACATTCAGTACTTC. Residues: CASTFKNIQYF.

This clone was recorded a few times. The V gene is TRBV3-1 (or the pseudogene TRBV3-2), the J gene TRBJ1-1; D is uncertain. Trimming stripped 5 bases from V and 5 bases from J, with 15 bases between. This CDR3 has 14 residues. The germline V gene encodes CDR1 LGHDT and CDR2 YNNKEL (reference sequence). The CDR3 DNA follows: TGTGCCAGCAGCACTAGAGGTGGAGTGACTGAAGCTTTCTTT. It encodes CASSTRGGVTEAFF.

J is TRBJ2-7 and V is TRBV21-1; the tabulated D call, TRBD2, remains unverified against the DNA. TRBV21-1 is shown as a pseudogene. There are 14 residues in the CDR3. The CDR3: CASSSRDSPREQYF. DNA for the CDR3: TGTGCCAGCAGCAGCCGGGACTCACCAAGGGAGCAGTACTTC.

This rearrangement joins TRBV7-2 to TRBJ2-3; D not certain. The CDR3 contains 16 residues. Trimming took 5 bases from V and 5 from J, leaving 20 bases between them. Germline V CDR1 and CDR2: SGHTA, FQGNSA. The CDR3 loop reads CASSAPEMGEGDTQYF. Here the CDR3 DNA reads TGTGCCAGCAGCGCCCCGGAGATGGGTGAAGGAGATACGCAGTATTTT.

This clone turned up a few times. This chain uses TRBV4-1 with TRBJ2-7, with TRBD1 identical over 9 bases. The CDR3 consists of 16 residues. Germline V lookup: CDR1 MGHRA, CDR2 YSYEKL. The V segment lost 3 bases and the J segment 7 bases; nucleotides outside the gene matches: 13. The chain's CDR3 is CASSHPRDRELGEQYF. CDR3 sequence (DNA): TGCGCCAGCAGCCATCCCCGGGACAGGGAGTTAGGGGAGCAGTACTTC.

The chain recombines TRBV5-1 with TRBJ2-3; 9 nucleotides match TRBD1. V gave up 2 bases and J gave up 4 bases; unmatched junction bases: 5. From germline, CDR1 is SGHRS and CDR2 YFSETQ. The CDR3 runs to 15 residues. In DNA, the CDR3 is TGCGCCAGCAGCTTTAACAGGGGGCAGGCAGATACGCAGTATTTT. This translates into CASSFNRGQADTQYF. Variable domain in full (rest from reference TRBV5-1 and TRBJ2-3): KAGVTQTPRYLIKTRGQQVTLSCSPISGHRSVSWYQQTPGQGLQFLFEYFSETQRNKGNFPGRFSGRQFSNSRSEMNVSTLELGDSALYLCASSFNRGQADTQYFGPGTRLTVL.

This chain links TRBV5-1 with TRBJ1-1; 8 nucleotides match TRBD1. Trimming at V came to 4 bases and at J to 3 bases, leaving 17 bases not matched to a gene. CDR3 length equals 18 residues. Germline lookup yields CDR1 SGHRS and CDR2 YFSETQ. Here the CDR3 DNA reads TGCGCCAGCAGCCACCGGGGAGCAGGACAGGGATGGGACACTGAAGCTTTCTTT. Amino acids: CASSHRGAGQGWDTEAFF.

This sequence joins TRBV5-1 and TRBJ1-4; 9 bases are shared with TRBD1. V trimming: 3 bases; J trimming: 5 bases; junction bases outside the gene matches: 5. Germline CDR1 SGHRS, CDR2 YFSETQ. The CDR3 covers 15 residues. The CDR3 sequence: CASSSRGQGNEKLFF. CDR3 nucleotide sequence: TGCGCCAGCAGCTCGCGTGGACAGGGGAATGAAAAACTGTTTTTT.

The CDR3 sequence: CASSPPGAGELFF. In DNA form, the CDR3 reads TGTGCCAGCAGTCCCCCGGGGGCCGGGGAGCTGTTTTTT. The chain combines TRBV12-3 or TRBV12-4 with TRBJ2-2; perhaps TRBD2 as D (6 bases). V shed 5 bases and J shed 6 bases, with 10 bases lying between them. The CDR3 covers 13 residues.

A single count supports this clone. The chain uses TRBV12-5 and TRBJ2-5, with 12 bases that match TRBD2. Germline lookup yields CDR1 LGHNT and CDR2 FRNRAP. J lost 0 bases, V lost 0 bases, and 11 bases had no gene match. This CDR3 contains 20 residues. CDR3 sequence (DNA): TGTGCTAGTGGTTTGGTAACTAGCGGGGGGCCGAACAAGTACCAAGAGACCCAGTACTTC. Translation gives CASGLVTSGGPNKYQETQYF. Together with reference TRBV12-5 and TRBJ2-5, the CDR3 gives the full variable domain: DARVTQTPRHKVTEMGQEVTMRCQPILGHNTVFWYRQTMMQGLELLAYFRNRAPLDDSGMPKDRFSAEMPDATLATLKIQPSEPRDSAVYFCASGLVTSGGPNKYQETQYFGPGTRLLVL.

The chain carries TRBV11-3 and TRBJ2-7; weak D call: TRBD1 (5 bases). The CDR3 runs 15 residues. The V end was cut by 0 bases, the J end by 6 bases, with 15 bases between. CDR1 and CDR2 (germline): SGHNT, YENEEA. Written as DNA, the CDR3 is TGTGCCAGCAGCTTAGATCTAGACAGATTGAGCGAGCAGTACTTC. Its translation is CASSLDLDRLSEQYF.

V and J are TRBV4-1 and TRBJ2-3, with D perhaps matching TRBD2 (7 bases). V was cut by 4 bases and J by 2 bases, with 25 bases left in between. The CDR3 is 19 residues long. Germline V gives CDR1 MGHRA, CDR2 YSYEKL. The CDR3 sequence: CASSPGGSNLHPDTDTQYF. The CDR3 DNA reads TGCGCCAGCAGCCCGGGGGGCTCCAACCTCCACCCTGACACAGATACGCAGTATTTT.

This sequence joins TRBV9 and TRBJ2-1; D call uncertain. V dropped 4 bases and J dropped 3 bases, with 17 bases sitting between them. This CDR3 region has 16 residues. CDR1 and CDR2 from the germline V gene are SGDLS and YYNGEE. DNA for the CDR3: TGTGCCAGCAGCCCCTCTAGTGGAAGAATCTACAATGAGCAGTTCTTC. The encoded protein is CASSPSSGRIYNEQFF.

The chain combines TRBV25-1 with TRBJ1-3, with D maybe TRBD1 (5 bases). V was pared by 1 base and J by 8 bases, with 12 bases between. The length of the CDR3 is 14 residues. Germline lookup yields CDR1 MGHDK and CDR2 SYGVNS. In DNA, the CDR3 is TGTGCCAGCAGTGAATGGAGGGGTTTAGACACCATATATTTT. This sequence encodes CASSEWRGLDTIYF.